This T cell receptor (beta chain) was profiled in a study of T cell repertoires in ileal Crohn's disease. Across the study: At surgery, 30% to 40% of patients smoked, with median disease duration approximately 8 years. Thiopurines (around 10) or anti-TNF agents (roughly 17) were given postoperatively to about half. Points from the study as a whole: Endoscopic recurrence occurred in every patient whose clonality exceeded 26.8%.

The protocol was immunoSEQ multiplex PCR, while the TCRdb copy is restricted to in-frame clones and leaves out a portion. The sample holds roughly 5,800 clones, nearly 97% seen once. Patients were adults with ileal or ileocolonic Crohn's disease needing resection. Concerning this clone: The antigen is not known.

V was pared by 2 bases and J by 2 bases, with 10 bases between. The germline V gene has CDR1 GTSNPN and CDR2 SVGIG (reference sequence). CDR3 size: 14 residues. The sequencing input was ileal tissue. The J gene is TRBJ1-3, the V gene TRBV30; tentative D call: TRBD1 (5 bases). This receptor was taken from an adult with Crohn's disease. The CDR3 nucleotides read TGTGCCTGGAGTCTACAGGTCCCTGGAAACACCATATATTTT. Its translation is CAWSLQVPGNTIYF. Based on the CDR3 plus reference TRBV30 and TRBJ1-3, the full variable domain is SQTIHQWPATLVQPVGSPLSLECTVEGTSNPNLYWYRQAAGRGLQLLFYSVGIGQISSEVPQNLSASRPQDRQFILSSKKLLLSDSGFYLCAWSLQVPGNTIYFGEGSWLTVV.